Shown below are 22 T cell receptor beta chains from a single sample sequenced in a study of identical twins. TCRdb ran MiXCR on the 5' RACE reads and lists one entry per CDR3 protein. The sample lists a few hundred thousand distinct CDR3 sequences; roughly 15% were seen once. This sample was shared with a second study, whose subject was yellow fever vaccine responses in identical twins.

Specimen: CD4+ T cells sorted from blood. The receptors come from a woman younger than 30 in good health.

This clonotype has ten or more counts. This chain links TRBV12-3 or TRBV12-4 with TRBJ2-5; D possibly corresponds to TRBD2 (6 bases). The CDR3 contains 12 residues. V was pared by 6 bases and J by 7 bases, with 12 bases between. In DNA, the CDR3 is TGTGCCAGCAGACCCGGGGGTAGGACCCAGTACTTC. Translated, it gives CASRPGGRTQYF.

This clonotype has a handful of counts. The J gene is TRBJ2-1, the V gene TRBV3-1, with D possibly being TRBD2 (7 bases). CDR1 is LGHDT, CDR2 YNNKEL, per germline (reference sequence). V was trimmed by 4 bases and J by 6 bases, leaving 19 bases between them. The CDR3 is made up of 16 amino acids. CDR3 coding DNA: TGTGCCAGCAGCCCCATGGGGGGGGGCATTTTCAATGAGCAGTTCTTC. It is translated as CASSPMGGGIFNEQFF.

This clonotype has more than one count but fewer than ten. The V call is TRBV20-1, the J call TRBJ1-2, with TRBD1 matching over 8 bases. J was trimmed by 4 bases and V by 5 bases; bases with no gene match: 6. The CDR3 is made up of 13 amino acids. Per the germline V gene, CDR1 is DFQATT and CDR2 is SNEGSKA (reference sequence). The CDR3 DNA reads TGCAGTGCTTTGGGGACAGGAGTCTATGGCTACACCTTC. Its translation: CSALGTGVYGYTF.

This clonotype turned up a few times. This chain connects TRBV29-1 to TRBJ2-7; D is possibly TRBD2 (5 bases). The germline V and J ends were trimmed by 5 bases and 4 bases, with 18 bases remaining between them. Germline V gene lookup returns CDR1 SQVTM and CDR2 ANQGSEA. CDR3 size: 14 residues. CDR3 sequence (DNA): TGCAGCGTTTCCCTGAGCGGAGCATGGTACGAGCAGTACTTC. This codes for CSVSLSGAWYEQYF.

The CDR3 spells CASSPYRTSGRPTSGANVLTF. The DNA of the CDR3 is TGTGCCAGCAGTCCATACCGGACTAGCGGGAGACCCACCTCTGGGGCCAACGTCCTGACTTTC. The chain joins TRBV6-2 or TRBV6-3 to TRBJ2-6, with 13 bases lining up with TRBD2. Germline loops: CDR1 MNHEY, CDR2 SVGEGT. J lost 0 bases, V lost 5 bases, and 13 bases had no gene match. This CDR3 is 21 amino acids long.

This clonotype came up a few times. The CDR3 coding sequence is TGCGCCAGCAGCCAAGACCCAGGGGGTCGATACGAGCAGTACTTC. Protein product: CASSQDPGGRYEQYF. The chain uses TRBV4-1 and TRBJ2-7, with 7 bases aligning to TRBD1. The CDR3 is 15 residues long. The V gene's germline CDR1 is MGHRA and CDR2 YSYEKL. Trimming at V came to 0 bases and at J to 4 bases, leaving 6 bases not matched to a gene.

This clonotype was seen repeatedly, ten times or more. The chain joins TRBV12-3 or TRBV12-4 to TRBJ1-6; TRBD1 is a possible D gene (5 bases). The CDR3 contains 14 residues. With 2 bases removed from V and 7 bases from J, the gap between germline ends came to 9 bases. Here the CDR3 reads CASSLKSGNSPLHF. The CDR3 coding sequence is TGTGCCAGCAGTTTAAAGTCAGGGAATTCACCCCTCCACTTT.

This clonotype has more than one count but fewer than ten. The V and J genes are TRBV2 and TRBJ2-1; 12 bases are shared with TRBD2. The V and J ends lost 5 bases and 8 bases, in that order; junction bases with no gene match: 7. Looked up from germline, CDR1 is SNHLY and CDR2 is FYNNEI. There are 15 residues in the CDR3. CDR3 sequence (DNA): TGTGCCAGCAGTCCCGGACTAGCGGGATCTCATGAGCAGTTCTTC. Its protein is CASSPGLAGSHEQFF.

The chain is built from TRBV5-1 and TRBJ1-6; 7 bases fit TRBD1. Germline V gene sequence: CDR1 SGHRS, CDR2 YFSETQ. The trim removed 4 bases at V and 0 bases at J, leaving 4 bases unmatched. This CDR3 contains 16 residues. CDR3: CASSAQGNSYNSPLHF. The CDR3 DNA sequence: TGCGCCAGCAGCGCACAGGGGAACTCCTATAATTCACCCCTCCACTTT. Using reference TRBV5-1 and TRBJ1-6 for the parts outside the CDR3, the full variable domain is KAGVTQTPRYLIKTRGQQVTLSCSPISGHRSVSWYQQTPGQGLQFLFEYFSETQRNKGNFPGRFSGRQFSNSRSEMNVSTLELGDSALYLCASSAQGNSYNSPLHFGNGTRLTVT.

This clonotype turned up a few times. The J gene is TRBJ1-1, the V gene TRBV3-1; D is uncertain. CDR1 and CDR2 (germline): LGHDT, YNNKEL (reference sequence). CDR3 length: 13 amino acids. The germline V and J ends were trimmed by 1 base and 6 bases, with 9 bases remaining between them. CDR3 region: CASSQGLGSEAFF. CDR3 nucleotide sequence: TGTGCCAGCAGCCAAGGGTTGGGTTCTGAAGCTTTCTTT.

The chain uses TRBV25-1 and TRBJ2-1; D uncertain. Between the trimmed V and J ends, which lost 7 bases and 10 bases, there was a span of 17 bases. Germline V gene lookup returns CDR1 MGHDK and CDR2 SYGVNS. This CDR3 comprises 13 residues. This CDR3 reads CASTRATLLEQFF. Written as DNA, the CDR3 is TGTGCCAGCACCCGGGCCACCCTTTTGGAGCAGTTCTTC.

The chain joins TRBV4-1 to TRBJ1-5; TRBD1 aligns across 11 bases. The J segment lost 2 bases and the V segment lost 4 bases, leaving 7 bases of the junction unmatched. The germline CDR1 and CDR2 sequences are MGHRA and YSYEKL. This CDR3 has 17 residues. The CDR3 protein is CASSPRTGGMGNQPQHF. As DNA, the CDR3 is TGCGCCAGCAGCCCCCGGACAGGGGGCATGGGCAATCAGCCCCAGCATTTT.

The J gene is TRBJ1-5, the V gene TRBV20-1, with a possible D match to TRBD1 (6 bases). The ends were cut back, 3 bases at V and 4 bases at J, with 10 bases in the middle. Germline values: CDR1 DFQATT, CDR2 SNEGSKA (reference sequence). The CDR3 is made up of 13 amino acids. CDR3 in amino acids: CSASYRENQPQHF. The CDR3 DNA is TGCAGTGCTAGTTACAGGGAAAATCAGCCCCAGCATTTT.

This clonotype was recorded a few times. The V and J genes are TRBV5-1 and TRBJ2-3; maybe TRBD1 (7 bases). Between the trimmed V and J ends, which lost 0 bases and 5 bases, there was a span of 13 bases. The CDR3 runs 15 residues. CDR1 SGHRS and CDR2 YFSETQ come from the germline V gene. In DNA, the CDR3 is TGCGCCAGCAGCTTGGGTGGAGGGGGCCGAGATACGCAGTATTTT. Translating it yields CASSLGGGGRDTQYF.

The chain is built from TRBV20-1 and TRBJ2-2; TRBD2 matches 7 bases. Trimming at V came to 3 bases and at J to 5 bases, leaving 12 bases not matched to a gene. There are 16 residues in the CDR3. The germline gives CDR1 DFQATT, CDR2 SNEGSKA (reference sequence). The CDR3 reads CSARHSRTRLTGELFF. The CDR3 DNA reads as TGCAGTGCTAGGCACAGCAGGACTAGATTGACCGGGGAGCTGTTTTTT.

Only a few counts were recorded for this clonotype. CDR3: CASTLGGFLEKLFF. The CDR3 nucleotides are TGTGCCAGCACCCTGGGGGGGTTTCTTGAAAAACTGTTTTTT. The chain has TRBV12-3 or TRBV12-4 and TRBJ1-4; D may be TRBD1 (5 bases). Trimming removed 7 bases at V and 7 bases at J, with 16 bases between. The CDR3 sequence is 14 residues long.

V and J are TRBV7-9 and TRBJ1-4, with D hard to call. Trimming removed 3 bases from V and 4 bases from J, with 12 bases in between. The CDR3 loop spans 15 amino acids. Germline assignment: CDR1 SEHNR and CDR2 FQNEAQ (reference sequence). CDR3 sequence: CASSFSESLNEKLFF. CDR3 nucleotide sequence: TGTGCCAGCAGCTTCTCCGAGAGCCTTAATGAAAAACTGTTTTTT.

This clonotype was recorded a few times. The V and J genes are TRBV5-5 and TRBJ2-7, with a weak D call TRBD1 (8 bases). Germline values: CDR1 SGHKS, CDR2 YYEKEE (reference sequence). The CDR3 totals 15 residues. V lost 4 bases, J lost 4 bases, and 18 bases lay in between. The chain's CDR3 is CASSRLTGGGYEQYF. As DNA, the CDR3 is TGTGCCAGCAGCCGTCTTACAGGGGGGGGGTACGAGCAGTACTTC.

The chain links TRBV28 to TRBJ2-1, with 12 bases lining up with TRBD1. Germline CDR1 and CDR2: MDHEN and SYDVKM. V trimming: 4 bases; J trimming: 9 bases; junction bases outside the gene matches: 13. This CDR3 contains 17 residues. The CDR3 bases are TGTGCCAGCAGTTCCGCCGGGACAGGGGGCGGAATAGGTGAGCAGTTCTTC. This encodes CASSSAGTGGGIGEQFF.

Only a few counts were recorded for this clonotype. The chain combines TRBV12-3 or TRBV12-4 with TRBJ1-2; TRBD1 matches at 9 bases. V lost 6 bases to trimming and J lost 6 bases; unmatched junction nucleotides: 8. The CDR3 runs to 14 residues. The CDR3 DNA sequence: TGTGCCAGCAGCCCGGACAGGGGAGGTGATGGCTACACCTTC. Translating gives CASSPDRGGDGYTF.

The table lists this clonotype with a few counts. The gene calls are TRBV6-1 and TRBJ2-7, with 8 bases fitting TRBD2. The V segment lost 6 bases and the J segment 2 bases; nucleotides outside the gene matches: 9. The CDR3 runs to 15 residues. Looked up from germline, CDR1 is MNHNS and CDR2 is SASEGT. Here the CDR3 DNA reads TGTGCCAGCAGAGATACAGCGGGAGTCCCCTACGAGCAGTACTTC. Translating gives CASRDTAGVPYEQYF.

This clonotype was detected many times. V is TRBV7-8 and J is TRBJ1-2; D is perhaps TRBD1 (6 bases). V lost 1 base and J 7 bases, leaving 10 bases between the germline ends. This CDR3 has 13 amino acids. Germline V gene sequence: CDR1 SGHVS, CDR2 FQNEAQ. CDR3 residues: CASSLGRGVGYTF. The CDR3 DNA sequence: TGTGCCAGCAGCTTAGGCAGGGGCGTTGGCTACACCTTC.